The 20 T cell receptor beta chains below come from one sample, sequenced in a study of cytomegalovirus exposure and HLA in healthy donors. Primers: 60 Vbeta forward and 13 Jbeta reverse. The data were produced by immunoSEQ multiplex PCR, yet TCRdb's version contains in-frame clones alone and is incomplete. The repertoire includes some 110,000 clones, over 60% of them detected once, and 4.8% sits in the top ten. Source material: PBMCs. These receptors all stem from a man aged 25-45 years in good health and CMV-seropositive.

This clone was observed a few times. The rearrangement uses TRBV2 and TRBJ1-2; the D gene is possibly TRBD1 (5 bases). The ends were cut back, 6 bases at V and 0 bases at J, with 11 bases in the middle. CDR3 length: 14 amino acids. Germline-derived CDR1 and CDR2 are SNHLY and FYNNEI. The CDR3 protein is CASSDDRSNYGYTF. In nucleotides, the CDR3 is TGTGCCAGCAGCGACGACAGATCTAACTATGGCTACACCTTC.

V and J are TRBV21-1 and TRBJ1-2. TRBV21-1 is given as a pseudogene. The CDR3 is 18 amino acids. The CDR3 bases are TGTGCCAGCAGCAAAGAAGCCCCGACAAGACGGGACTACAATGGCTACACCTTC. Translating it yields CASSKEAPTRRDYNGYTF.

This clone occurred once. The V and J genes are TRBV2 and TRBJ2-3; 8 bases line up with TRBD2. There are 16 residues in the CDR3. The V segment lost 4 bases and the J segment 4 bases; nucleotides outside the gene matches: 10. Germline V lookup: CDR1 SNHLY, CDR2 FYNNEI. CDR3 sequence reads: CASSASAGVRADTQYF. As DNA, the CDR3 is TGTGCCAGCAGTGCTTCAGCGGGGGTTCGGGCAGATACGCAGTATTTT.

This chain connects TRBV6-1 to TRBJ2-3; 7 bases line up with TRBD2. The length of the CDR3 is 15 residues. V was pared by 7 bases and J by 0 bases, with 7 bases of the junction left unmatched. Germline CDR1 reads MNHNS; CDR2 reads SASEGT. The CDR3 loop reads CASMPSGVSTDTQYF. The DNA for the CDR3 is TGTGCCAGCATGCCTAGCGGAGTTAGCACAGATACGCAGTATTTT.

The V gene is TRBV30, the J gene TRBJ2-2; no firm D call. Germline CDR1 is GTSNPN and CDR2 is SVGIG (reference sequence). V lost 0 bases and J lost 6, with 14 bases in between. This CDR3 has 15 amino acids. In DNA form, the CDR3 reads TGTGCCTGGAGTGTTCGTCGACTCCCACCCGGGGAGCTGTTTTTT. Amino acids: CAWSVRRLPPGELFF.

V and J are TRBV19 and TRBJ2-3; 12 bases match TRBD1. The CDR3 has 14 amino acids. CDR1 LNHDA and CDR2 SQIVND come from the germline V gene (reference sequence). With V trimmed by 5 bases and J by 7 bases, 4 bases remained unmatched. CDR3 loop: CASSGTGGVNTQYF. In nucleotides, the CDR3 is TGTGCCAGTAGTGGGACAGGGGGCGTAAATACGCAGTATTTT.

The chain is built from TRBV5-1 and TRBJ2-7, with TRBD1 matching 7 bases. After removal of 4 bases from V and 3 bases from J, the junction contained 4 bases not matched to a gene. The CDR3 sequence is 13 residues long. From germline, CDR1 is SGHRS and CDR2 YFSETQ. As DNA, the CDR3 is TGCGCCAGCAGCCTAGGGACAGACTACGAGCAGTACTTC. It translates to CASSLGTDYEQYF.

This clone has only one observation. V gene TRBV2 combines with J gene TRBJ1-6; the match to TRBD1 covers 8 bases. The CDR3 totals 15 residues. Germline CDR1 SNHLY, CDR2 FYNNEI. V shed 3 bases, J shed 6 bases, and the junction held 4 bases outside the gene matches. This CDR3 is CASSDRGLSNSPLHF. The CDR3 coding sequence is TGTGCCAGCAGTGACAGGGGGCTTAGTAATTCACCCCTCCACTTT.

V usage is TRBV5-4 and J usage is TRBJ2-3; 11 nucleotides match TRBD2. The ends lost 1 base at V and 1 base at J; junction bases unmatched: 11. The length of the CDR3 is 19 residues. CDR1 SGHNT and CDR2 YYREEE come from the germline V gene (reference sequence). The CDR3 loop is CASSLWGGLAGLGTDTQYF. DNA for the CDR3: TGTGCCAGCAGCTTGTGGGGCGGACTAGCGGGTCTGGGCACAGATACGCAGTATTTT.

The V gene is TRBV11-2, the J gene TRBJ2-2; TRBD2 agrees at 12 bases. J was trimmed by 4 bases and V by 0 bases; bases with no gene match: 12. The CDR3 totals 20 residues. Germline V gene sequence: CDR1 SGHAT, CDR2 FQNNGV. CDR3: CASSLERPLAGGRVTGELFF. DNA for the CDR3: TGTGCCAGCAGCTTAGAGCGTCCGCTAGCGGGGGGGCGTGTCACCGGGGAGCTGTTTTTT.

In its sample, this clone was seen once. V is TRBV10-1 and J is TRBJ2-7; TRBD1 agrees at 7 bases. The CDR3 spans 12 residues. The J segment lost 0 bases and the V segment lost 11 bases, leaving 4 bases of the junction unmatched. Germline V lookup: CDR1 WNHNN, CDR2 SYGVQD (reference sequence). CDR3: CARQGSSYEQYF. CDR3 bases: TGCGCCCGACAGGGAAGCTCCTACGAGCAGTACTTC.

The chain employs TRBV11-1 and TRBJ2-3; the D gene is possibly TRBD1 (7 bases). The CDR3 loop spans 15 amino acids. With 4 bases removed from V and 0 bases from J, the gap between germline ends came to 11 bases. Germline-derived CDR1 and CDR2 are SGHAT and FQDESV (reference sequence). The CDR3 sequence: CASSWRGQSTDTQYF. Written as DNA, the CDR3 is TGTGCCAGCAGCTGGAGGGGACAGAGCACAGATACGCAGTATTTT.

The chain uses TRBV7-9 and TRBJ1-2; 7 nucleotides align to TRBD1. Trimming took 7 bases from V and 4 from J; bases not matched to a gene: 6. CDR3 length: 13 residues. In germline, CDR1 is SEHNR, CDR2 FQNEAQ (reference sequence). In nucleotides, the CDR3 is TGTGCCAGCACGGACAGGCGCGGCTATGGCTACACCTTC. Translated, it gives CASTDRRGYGYTF.

V and J are TRBV5-4 and TRBJ2-1; TRBD2 matches at 11 bases. The CDR3 is 17 residues long. The trim removed 4 bases at V and 3 bases at J, leaving 9 bases unmatched. In germline, CDR1 is SGHNT, CDR2 YYREEE (reference sequence). CDR3 residues: CASSGLILAGGYNEQFF. Here the CDR3 DNA reads TGTGCCAGCAGCGGCCTAATTCTAGCGGGGGGCTACAATGAGCAGTTCTTC.

This chain joins TRBV5-1 and TRBJ1-5; D ambiguous. V gave up 4 bases and J gave up 5 bases, with 10 bases separating them. CDR3 length: 13 amino acids. CDR1 is SGHRS and CDR2 is YFSETQ in the germline V gene. Written as DNA, the CDR3 is TGCGCCAGCAGCCCCGACGGAGATCAGCCCCAGCATTTT. Translating gives CASSPDGDQPQHF.

The chain employs TRBV11-2 and TRBJ1-1; the match to TRBD1 covers 11 bases. V lost 1 base and J lost 5; bases outside the gene matches: 9. Germline lookup yields CDR1 SGHAT and CDR2 FQNNGV. The CDR3 sequence is 17 residues long. Here the CDR3 DNA reads TGTGCCAGCAGCTTAGGACTTACCGGGACAGGGGGAACTGAAGCTTTCTTT. Its translation is CASSLGLTGTGGTEAFF.

The CDR3 loop is CASRPGGEYHEQFF. CDR3 nucleotide sequence: TGTGCCAGCAGACCAGGGGGCGAATATCATGAGCAGTTCTTC. The V gene is TRBV28, the J gene TRBJ2-1; 8 bases match TRBD1. Looked up from germline, CDR1 is MDHEN and CDR2 is SYDVKM. This CDR3 spans 14 amino acids. With V trimmed by 6 bases and J by 8 bases, 9 bases remained unmatched.

V and J are TRBV28 and TRBJ1-1; TRBD1 aligns across 9 bases. The CDR3 length is 17 residues. Germline lookup yields CDR1 MDHEN and CDR2 SYDVKM. V shed 6 bases, J shed 5 bases, and the junction held 16 bases outside the gene matches. Here the CDR3 DNA reads TGTGCCAGCAGAGCTCCGGGACAGGGAAGACTGAGAACTGAAGCTTTCTTT. Translated, it gives CASRAPGQGRLRTEAFF.

This clone was found a few times. The genes are TRBV5-4 and TRBJ1-2, with D hard to call. V lost 4 bases to trimming and J lost 4 bases, with 14 bases between them. This CDR3 has 14 residues. Germline-derived CDR1 and CDR2 are SGHNT and YYREEE (reference sequence). This CDR3 reads CASSPGPEGYGYTF. The CDR3 nucleotides read TGTGCCAGCAGCCCGGGCCCCGAGGGCTATGGCTACACCTTC.

This clone was detected only once. V usage is TRBV18 and J usage is TRBJ2-7; 8 bases are shared with TRBD2. Germline assignment: CDR1 KGHSH and CDR2 LQKENI. The trim removed 3 bases at V and 4 bases at J, leaving 5 bases unmatched. This CDR3 contains 14 residues. CDR3 DNA sequence: TGTGCCAGCTCACCCGGACTAGCACAATACGAGCAGTACTTC. It translates to CASSPGLAQYEQYF. The full variable domain, with the rest looked up from reference TRBV18 and TRBJ2-7, is NAGVMQNPRHLVRRRGQEARLRCSPMKGHSHVYWYRQLPEEGLKFMVYLQKENIIDESGMPKERFSAEFPKEGPSILRIQQVVRGDSAAYFCASSPGLAQYEQYFGPGTRLTVT.